This T cell receptor beta chain stems from a study of OX40 agonist ivuxolimab in advanced cancers. Turning to the study itself: Three patients, one with hepatocellular carcinoma and two with cutaneous melanoma, responded partially.

This table comes from immunoSEQ multiplex PCR, and its TCRdb copy is limited to in-frame clones, with some not included. The sample includes 30,000 to 45,000 clones, over 60% seen only once; the top ten take about 8.8%. V shed 8 bases, J shed 1 base, and the junction held 4 bases outside the gene matches. The CDR3 length is 14 residues. CDR1 and CDR2 (germline): SNHLY, FYNNEI. The starting material was CD4+ or CD8+ T cells sorted from blood, obtained in a trial of the OX40 agonist ivuxolimab. The clonotype originates from an adult with an advanced solid tumor such as melanoma, head and neck, liver or kidney cancer. The chain is built from TRBV2 and TRBJ2-5, with 10 nucleotides matching TRBD2. The CDR3 coding sequence is TGTGCCAGCTCACTAGCGGGAACCCAAGAGACCCAGTACTTC. Its protein product is CASSLAGTQETQYF.